Below, 30 T cell receptor beta chains from the same sample are listed, as sequenced in a study of response to subunit inactivated influenza vaccine (dated by TCRdb to the late 2010s). Library preparation employed RT-PCR. The sample was run on an Illumina HiSeq 2500. TCRdb reprocessed the public reads (quality trimming at Q25 with fastp, clone calling with MiXCR) and kept in-frame beta chains. Identical CDR3 protein sequences are pooled into one entry, listed with their most common genes and DNA. The sample table shows almost 250,000 distinct CDR3 sequences, and 12% are seen once. The ten largest clones capture under 10% of the sample. Material: non-naive T cells sorted from PBMCs, obtained about 14 days before vaccination. The cell subset or site label on this specimen signifies: memory T cell fraction. The receptor source for this set is a man aged 50 to 59 who received an inactivated influenza vaccine. Donor details come from another sample of the same person, matched by shared clones.

The gene calls are TRBV6-2 or TRBV6-3 and TRBJ2-3; D may be TRBD1 (6 bases). Trimming pared 5 bases from V and 2 bases from J, leaving 14 bases between. The germline CDR1 and CDR2 sequences are MNHEY and SVGEGT. CDR3 length: 15 residues. CDR3 region: CASSQTGSFTDTQYF. CDR3 nucleotides: TGTGCCAGCAGTCAGACAGGCTCCTTCACAGATACGCAGTATTTT.

This clonotype was counted between two and nine times. The chain combines TRBV27 with TRBJ2-7; 7 bases are a match to TRBD1. Germline V gene data show CDR1 as MNHEY and CDR2 as SMNVEV (reference sequence). CDR3 length: 13 amino acids. Trimming cost V 5 bases and J 4 bases; bases outside gene matches: 5. The CDR3 nucleotides read TGTGCCAGCAGTACCACCAGGGGGTACGAGCAGTACTTC. It is translated as CASSTTRGYEQYF.

J is TRBJ1-2 and V is TRBV28, with D unresolved. Germline CDR1 reads MDHEN; CDR2 reads SYDVKM. V gave up 2 bases and J gave up 2 bases, with 6 bases separating them. The length of the CDR3 is 13 residues. Written as DNA, the CDR3 is TGTGCCAGCAGTTTACCAGAAAACTATGGCTACACCTTC. Residues: CASSLPENYGYTF.

Only a few counts were recorded for this clonotype. This sequence joins TRBV20-1 and TRBJ1-1; 7 bases fit TRBD1. CDR1 is DFQATT and CDR2 is SNEGSKA in the germline V gene (reference sequence). The CDR3 loop spans 14 amino acids. V shed 6 bases, J shed 6 bases, and the junction held 13 bases outside the gene matches. CDR3 DNA: TGCAGTGCGGGAACCGCGACCGGGACAGCTGAAGCTTTCTTT. This translates into CSAGTATGTAEAFF.

V usage is TRBV3-1 and J usage is TRBJ2-2; D unclear. Germline CDR1 LGHDT, CDR2 YNNKEL (reference sequence). The CDR3 extends over 13 amino acids. The V end was cut by 4 bases, the J end by 5 bases, with 8 bases between. CDR3 bases: TGTGCCAGCAGCCCCATACCAACCGGGGAGCTGTTTTTT. This encodes CASSPIPTGELFF.

This clonotype has just a few counts. The chain employs TRBV3-1 and TRBJ1-1; TRBD1 might be the D (5 bases). Germline V gene lookup returns CDR1 LGHDT and CDR2 YNNKEL (reference sequence). The V and J ends lost 1 base and 3 bases respectively, with 9 bases between them. The CDR3 contains 14 residues. The CDR3 is CASSQGRVHTEAFF. The CDR3 DNA is TGTGCCAGCAGCCAAGGCAGGGTTCACACTGAAGCTTTCTTT.

The rearrangement uses TRBV20-1 and TRBJ1-2, with 8 positions matching TRBD1. CDR3 size: 14 residues. V trimming: 6 bases; J trimming: 4 bases; junction bases outside the gene matches: 10. CDR1 DFQATT and CDR2 SNEGSKA come from the germline V gene (reference sequence). The CDR3 reads CSAYSTGASYGYTF. In DNA, the CDR3 is TGCAGTGCCTATTCGACAGGGGCGAGCTATGGCTACACCTTC.

This clonotype was seen more than once but under ten times. The V call is TRBV12-3 or TRBV12-4, the J call TRBJ2-1; D ambiguous. This CDR3 contains 13 residues. Trimming pared 5 bases from V and 1 base from J, leaving 6 bases between. The CDR3: CASSARSYNEQFF. The DNA of the CDR3 is TGTGCCAGCAGTGCCAGATCCTACAATGAGCAGTTCTTC.

This clonotype has at least ten counts. The chain recombines TRBV28 with TRBJ2-2; D tentatively reads TRBD1 or TRBD2 (5 bases each). This CDR3 contains 15 residues. CDR1 and CDR2 (germline): MDHEN, SYDVKM. V lost 1 base to trimming and J lost 4 bases, with 10 bases between them. The CDR3 sequence: CASSLFQGPTGELFF. The CDR3 bases are TGTGCCAGCAGTTTATTCCAGGGACCCACCGGGGAGCTGTTTTTT.

There are many counts of this clonotype. The genes are TRBV15 and TRBJ2-3; the D gene could be TRBD1 or TRBD2 (5 bases each). Trimming shortened V by 1 base and J by 2 bases, and 10 bases separated the two germline ends. The CDR3 has 15 amino acids. The germline gives CDR1 LNHNV, CDR2 YYDKDF (reference sequence). The CDR3 spells CATSRGGSVTDTQYF. In DNA form, the CDR3 reads TGTGCCACCAGCAGAGGGGGGTCGGTCACAGATACGCAGTATTTT.

The table lists this clonotype with many counts. The chain employs TRBV6-1 and TRBJ2-1; 10 nucleotides align to TRBD2. The junction had 6 bases not matched to a gene; V was cut back by 8 bases and J by 5 bases. The CDR3 contains 14 residues. Germline values: CDR1 MNHNS, CDR2 SASEGT. The CDR3 DNA reads as TGTGCCAGCTCCAGTCTAGCGGGGGACAATGAGCAGTTCTTC. Residues: CASSSLAGDNEQFF.

A few counts support this clonotype. This chain connects TRBV7-2 to TRBJ1-2; 12 nucleotides agree with TRBD1. The CDR3 sequence is 14 residues long. Trimming took 4 bases from V and 8 from J; bases not matched to a gene: 5. Germline V gene lookup returns CDR1 SGHTA and CDR2 FQGNSA. This CDR3 is CASSWGQGAGGYTF. The CDR3 region has the DNA TGTGCCAGCAGCTGGGGACAGGGGGCAGGAGGCTACACCTTC.

This clonotype showed up just a few times. The V and J genes are TRBV27 and TRBJ2-2, with D possibly TRBD1 on 6 matching bases. This CDR3 contains 11 residues. Germline CDR1 and CDR2: MNHEY and SMNVEV (reference sequence). Trimming cost V 8 bases and J 6 bases, with 7 bases left between them. CDR3 in amino acids: CASYRAGELFF. CDR3 coding DNA: TGTGCCAGCTACAGGGCCGGGGAGCTGTTTTTT.

This clonotype turned up a few times. This sequence joins TRBV6-2 or TRBV6-3 and TRBJ1-3; D not certain. Germline lookup yields CDR1 MNHEY and CDR2 SVGEGT. The CDR3 is made up of 12 amino acids. Trimming removed 5 bases from V and 8 bases from J, with 10 bases in between. The CDR3 DNA sequence: TGTGCCAGCAGTCAACCTCTGGACACCATATATTTT. Translation gives CASSQPLDTIYF.

This clonotype occurred many times. This chain links TRBV6-1 with TRBJ2-5; 9 bases map to TRBD2. The V gene's germline CDR1 is MNHNS and CDR2 SASEGT. The CDR3 has 14 residues. V was clipped by 8 bases and J by 4 bases; unmatched bases: 8. The CDR3: CASRLAGVGETQYF. CDR3 nucleotide sequence: TGTGCCAGCCGCTTAGCGGGGGTAGGAGAGACCCAGTACTTC.

The genes are TRBV6-2 or TRBV6-3 and TRBJ2-1, with D possibly matching TRBD2 (5 bases). V lost 0 bases and J 7 bases, leaving 16 bases between the germline ends. The CDR3 totals 16 residues. The V gene's germline CDR1 is MNHEY and CDR2 SVGEGT. This CDR3 is CASSYSMAGAWNEQFF. The CDR3 DNA is TGTGCCAGCAGTTACTCGATGGCGGGCGCTTGGAATGAGCAGTTCTTC.

This clonotype was seen more than once but under ten times. The V and J genes are TRBV9 and TRBJ2-5; D is unresolved. The CDR3 loop spans 14 amino acids. V gave up 3 bases and J gave up 6 bases, with 15 bases separating them. CDR1 and CDR2 (germline): SGDLS, YYNGEE. The CDR3 loop is CASSAGQRGQTQYF. The DNA of the CDR3 is TGTGCCAGCAGCGCGGGCCAGAGAGGACAGACCCAGTACTTC.

This clonotype was picked up a small number of times. This chain links TRBV3-1 with TRBJ2-7; 12 nucleotides match TRBD2. Germline CDR1 reads LGHDT; CDR2 reads YNNKEL (reference sequence). V trimming: 4 bases; J trimming: 1 base; junction bases outside the gene matches: 5. CDR3 length equals 16 residues. The CDR3 region is CASSPTSGGSSYEQYF. CDR3 DNA: TGTGCCAGCAGCCCGACTAGCGGGGGCTCATCCTACGAGCAGTACTTC.

There are a few counts of this clonotype. This sequence joins TRBV2 and TRBJ2-5, with 7 bases fitting TRBD2. Germline V gene sequence: CDR1 SNHLY, CDR2 FYNNEI. V was pared by 7 bases and J by 4 bases, with 12 bases of the junction left unmatched. The CDR3 runs to 15 residues. The CDR3 loop reads CASMREKLDGETQYF. CDR3 DNA: TGTGCCAGCATGCGGGAGAAATTGGATGGAGAGACCCAGTACTTC.

The sample holds a few counts of this clonotype. The chain is built from TRBV4-1 and TRBJ2-1; D might be TRBD1 (5 bases). The CDR3 loop spans 15 amino acids. V was pared by 4 bases and J by 3 bases, with 13 bases between. CDR1 MGHRA and CDR2 YSYEKL come from the germline V gene. CDR3 sequence reads: CASSRLDRYYNEQFF. CDR3 sequence (DNA): TGCGCCAGCAGCCGCCTCGACAGATACTACAATGAGCAGTTCTTC.

This clonotype was found many times. This chain uses TRBV11-2 with TRBJ2-7; TRBD2 agrees at 13 bases. CDR1 is SGHAT, CDR2 FQNNGV, per germline. V shed 5 bases and J 6 bases; nucleotides not matched to a gene: 7. CDR3 length: 15 residues. The CDR3 is CASSPTSGGGTEQYF. The DNA for the CDR3 is TGTGCCAGCAGCCCAACTAGCGGGGGGGGCACCGAGCAGTACTTC. Variable domain in full (rest from reference TRBV11-2 and TRBJ2-7): EAGVAQSPRYKIIEKRQSVAFWCNPISGHATLYWYQQILGQGPKLLIQFQNNGVVDDSQLPKDRFSAERLKGVDSTLKIQPAKLEDSAVYLCASSPTSGGGTEQYFGPGTRLTVT.

This clonotype was observed many times. CDR3 nucleotide sequence: TGTGCCAGCAGACCTGGACGGTACACTGAAGCTTTCTTT. Translating it yields CASRPGRYTEAFF. The V call is TRBV7-2, the J call TRBJ1-1; no firm D call. V lost 6 bases to trimming and J lost 3 bases, with 11 bases between them. Germline V gene lookup returns CDR1 SGHTA and CDR2 FQGNSA. The CDR3 covers 13 residues. Using reference TRBV7-2 and TRBJ1-1 for the parts outside the CDR3, the full variable domain is GAGVSQSPSNKVTEKGKDVELRCDPISGHTALYWYRQSLGQGLEFLIYFQGNSAPDKSGLPSDRFSAERTGGSVSTLTIQRTQQEDSAVYLCASRPGRYTEAFFGQGTRLTVV.

The chain is built from TRBV15 and TRBJ1-4, with no clear D. The CDR3 is 16 amino acids. Germline-derived CDR1 and CDR2 are LNHNV and YYDKDF (reference sequence). Trimming took off 0 bases at V and 0 bases at J, with 8 bases between the two ends. CDR3 DNA sequence: TGTGCCACCAGCAGAGATACGGGTGCAACTAATGAAAAACTGTTTTTT. It yields the protein CATSRDTGATNEKLFF. Using reference TRBV15 and TRBJ1-4 for the parts outside the CDR3, the full variable domain is DAMVIQNPRYQVTQFGKPVTLSCSQTLNHNVMYWYQQKSSQAPKLLFHYYDKDFNNEADTPDNFQSRRPNTSFCFLDIRSPGLGDTAMYLCATSRDTGATNEKLFFGSGTQLSVL.

V usage is TRBV14 and J usage is TRBJ1-2; D is undetermined. Germline V lookup: CDR1 SGHDN, CDR2 FVKESK. Trimming pared 1 base from V and 1 base from J, leaving 1 base between. This CDR3 has 12 amino acids. The CDR3 DNA is TGTGCCAGCAGCCAAGTTAACTATGGCTACACCTTC. Translation: CASSQVNYGYTF.

This clonotype has a count of ten or more. The chain employs TRBV27 and TRBJ1-6, with unresolved D. Trimming stripped 6 bases from V and 11 bases from J, with 17 bases between. The CDR3 spans 14 residues. The V gene's germline CDR1 is MNHEY and CDR2 SMNVEV (reference sequence). The CDR3 sequence is CASSMTVTRTPLHF. The CDR3 nucleotides are TGTGCCAGCAGCATGACTGTGACTCGGACACCCCTCCACTTT.

This clonotype appeared a single time. The junction departs from the called germline gene at one end, perhaps through a read error. The V gene is TRBV7-2, the J gene TRBJ2-1; tentatively, D is TRBD2 (7 bases). Germline lookup yields CDR1 SGHTA and CDR2 FQGNSA. There are 14 residues in the CDR3. CDR3 region: CASTRGGDYGEHFF. The CDR3 DNA is TGTGCCAGCACCCGAGGGGGGGATTACGGTGAGCATTTCTTC.

This clonotype was counted at least ten times. The chain has TRBV7-2 and TRBJ1-2, with D tentatively TRBD1 (5 bases). V was cut by 2 bases and J by 6 bases, with 10 bases left in between. Looked up from germline, CDR1 is SGHTA and CDR2 is FQGNSA. The length of the CDR3 is 13 residues. CDR3 region: CASSLRQPNGYTF. Here the CDR3 DNA reads TGTGCCAGCAGCTTACGACAGCCAAATGGCTACACCTTC.

V is TRBV3-1 and J is TRBJ2-4, with 7 nucleotides matching TRBD2. CDR3 length: 16 residues. Germline lookup yields CDR1 LGHDT and CDR2 YNNKEL (reference sequence). With 1 base clipped from V and 9 bases from J, the junction kept 12 bases outside the gene matches. CDR3 protein: CASSQGGRGLGGIQYF. The CDR3 nucleotides are TGTGCCAGCAGCCAAGGGGGGAGGGGATTAGGAGGCATTCAGTACTTC. The variable domain in full, with the rest retrieved from reference TRBV3-1 and TRBJ2-4, is DTAVSQTPKYLVTQMGNDKSIKCEQNLGHDTMYWYKQDSKKFLKIMFSYNNKELIINETVPNRFSPKSPDKAHLNLHINSLELGDSAVYFCASSQGGRGLGGIQYFGAGTRLSVL.

The V call is TRBV2, the J call TRBJ2-5; D is undetermined. The length of the CDR3 is 11 residues. V was shortened by 7 bases and J by 4 bases, with 7 bases between the two germline ends. Germline V CDR1 and CDR2: SNHLY, FYNNEI. CDR3 protein: CASKSLETQYF. CDR3 in DNA: TGTGCCAGCAAATCTTTAGAGACCCAGTACTTC.

This clonotype has only a few counts. The chain is built from TRBV4-3 and TRBJ2-3, with 7 bases matching TRBD1. The CDR3 length is 14 residues. Germline V lookup: CDR1 LGHNA, CDR2 YSLEER. V was pared by 5 bases and J by 2 bases, with 4 bases of the junction left unmatched. The CDR3 loop reads CASSDRVDTDTQYF. CDR3 DNA: TGCGCCAGCAGCGACAGGGTAGACACAGATACGCAGTATTTT.